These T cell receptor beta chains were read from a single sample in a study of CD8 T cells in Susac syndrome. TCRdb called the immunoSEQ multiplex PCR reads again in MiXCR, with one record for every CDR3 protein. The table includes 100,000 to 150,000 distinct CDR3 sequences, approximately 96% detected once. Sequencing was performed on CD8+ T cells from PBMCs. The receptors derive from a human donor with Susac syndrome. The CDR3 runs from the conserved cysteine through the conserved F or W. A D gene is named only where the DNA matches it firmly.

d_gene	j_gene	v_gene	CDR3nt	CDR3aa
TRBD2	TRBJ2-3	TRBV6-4	TGTGCCAGCCAAAGAGTGGCGGGGGAGACAGATACGCAGTATTTT	CASQRVAGETDTQYF
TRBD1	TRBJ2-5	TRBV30	TGTGCCTGGAGTGACCCGGGACAGCGCCAAGAGACCCAGTACTTC	CAWSDPGQRQETQYF
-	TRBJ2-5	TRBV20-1	TGCAGTGCTAGTAGGGGGTCCACGGAGACCCAGTACTTC	CSASRGSTETQYF
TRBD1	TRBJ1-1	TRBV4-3	TGCGCCAGCAGCCACGCGACAGGGACCAACACTGAAGCTTTCTTT	CASSHATGTNTEAFF
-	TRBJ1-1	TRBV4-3	TGCGCCAGCAGCCAAGAGTGGACAGCGAACACTGAAGCTTTCTTT	CASSQEWTANTEAFF
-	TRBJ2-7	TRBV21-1	TGTGCCAGCAGCAGTGGCGAGCAGTACTTC	CASSSGEQYF
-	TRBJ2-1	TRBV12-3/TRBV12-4	TGTGCCAGCAGTTTAGACACCGATTTTGTTGGAGAGCAGTTCTTC	CASSLDTDFVGEQFF
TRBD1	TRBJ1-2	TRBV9	TGTGCCAGCAGCGATTACAGGGGCTATGGCTACACCTTC	CASSDYRGYGYTF
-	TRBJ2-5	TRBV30	TGTGCCTGGGCCGGCGGGGGCGCGATAGAGACCCAGTACTTC	CAWAGGGAIETQYF
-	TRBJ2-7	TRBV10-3	TGTGCCATCAGTGAGTCGATTTGGGGTGGGGACTACGAGCAGTACTTC	CAISESIWGGDYEQYF